Listed below are T cell receptor beta chains from one sample, sequenced in a study of Graves' ophthalmopathy and Graves' hyperthyroidism. One entry per CDR3 protein results from TCRdb running MiXCR on the multiplex PCR reads. Of some 400,000 distinct CDR3 sequences listed, around 20% were seen once; the top ten hold approximately 1.4%. The specimen sequenced was peripheral blood. These receptor sequences come from a woman under 30 with Graves' ophthalmopathy. Each CDR3 is given with its conserved first and last residue. The D gene is left open where the match is weak. Clone size is shown for a subset of rows, as once, few, many or a class of expanded clone.

size	D	J	V	CDR3	DNA
NA	TRBD1	TRBJ1-2	TRBV30	CAWMPRTGRSYGYTF	TGTGCCTGGATGCCCCGGACAGGGAGGAGCTATGGCTACACCTTC
many	NA	TRBJ1-2	TRBV9	CASSPGGADYGYTF	TGTGCCAGCAGTCCGGGGGGCGCCGACTATGGCTACACCTTC
many	NA	TRBJ1-1	TRBV6-2/TRBV6-3	CASSYAATRMNTEAFF	TGTGCCAGCAGTTACGCAGCGACAAGGATGAACACTGAAGCTTTCTTT
many	TRBD1	TRBJ1-1	TRBV6-5	CASSYYRGLNTEAFF	TGTGCCAGCAGTTACTACAGGGGGCTGAACACTGAAGCTTTCTTT
many	NA	TRBJ2-5	TRBV28	CASSSPGRVETQYF	TGTGCCAGCAGCTCACCGGGCAGGGTAGAGACCCAGTACTTC
NA	NA	TRBJ2-5	TRBV6-2/TRBV6-3	CASSTTGGQETQYF	TGTGCCAGCAGCACCACCGGCGGACAAGAGACCCAGTACTTC
NA	TRBD2	TRBJ2-7	TRBV7-2	CASSWGLAGHYEQYF	TGTGCCAGCAGCTGGGGACTAGCGGGACACTACGAGCAGTACTTC
many	TRBD1	TRBJ2-7	TRBV29-1	CSVEGDRGKAYEQYF	TGCAGCGTTGAAGGGGACAGGGGGAAAGCCTACGAGCAGTACTTC
many	NA	TRBJ1-2	TRBV12-3/TRBV12-4	CASSLVGYGYTF	TGTGCCAGCAGTTTAGTCGGCTATGGCTACACCTTC
many	NA	TRBJ1-5	TRBV18	CASSPDREQPQHF	TGTGCCAGCTCACCCGACAGAGAGCAGCCCCAGCATTTT
many	NA	TRBJ1-1	TRBV30	CAWSSEKGGRGTEAFF	TGTGCCTGGAGCTCCGAGAAGGGAGGGAGAGGGACTGAAGCTTTCTTT
many	NA	TRBJ1-2	TRBV29-1	CSVWIEGVYGYTF	TGCAGCGTTTGGATTGAGGGGGTCTATGGCTACACCTTC
many	NA	TRBJ1-1	TRBV11-2	CASSGRGHTEAFF	TGTGCCAGCAGCGGCAGGGGCCACACTGAAGCTTTCTTT
many	TRBD2	TRBJ2-2	TRBV28	CASSLVGLAAAGELFF	TGTGCCAGCAGTTTGGTTGGACTAGCGGCGGCCGGGGAGCTGTTTTTT
many	TRBD2	TRBJ2-2	TRBV5-1	CASSIGTSGSGELFF	TGCGCCAGCAGCATCGGGACTAGCGGGAGCGGGGAGCTGTTTTTT
many	TRBD2	TRBJ2-5	TRBV10-3	CAISELTSGGSETQYF	TGTGCCATCAGTGAACTGACTAGCGGGGGTTCAGAGACCCAGTACTTC
once	NA	TRBJ1-2	TRBV7-2	CASSLANLLPQGYTF	TGTGCCAGCAGCTTAGCTAACCTTCTCCCGCAGGGCTACACCTTC
many	TRBD2	TRBJ2-5	TRBV10-1	CASSEGGRSPETQYF	TGCGCCAGCAGTGAGGGCGGGAGAAGCCCAGAGACCCAGTACTTC
many	NA	TRBJ2-7	TRBV7-6	CASSLNPQREQYF	TGTGCCAGCAGCTTAAATCCCCAGCGCGAGCAGTACTTC
many	NA	TRBJ2-7	TRBV28	CASSLSPTGGTYEQYF	TGTGCCAGCAGTTTATCTCCGACTGGGGGCACCTACGAGCAGTACTTC
many	NA	TRBJ1-3	TRBV6-1	CATEPGNTIYF	TGTGCCACAGAGCCGGGAAACACCATATATTTT
NA	NA	TRBJ1-1	TRBV11-3	CASSITLTGNTEAFF	TGTGCCAGCAGCATAACCCTAACAGGGAACACTGAAGCTTTCTTT
many	NA	TRBJ2-7	TRBV27	CASSEGRGTTYEQYF	TGTGCCAGCTCAGAAGGACGGGGGACCACCTACGAGCAGTACTTC
many	TRBD1	TRBJ1-1	TRBV4-3	CASSLYPGTGEAFF	TGCGCCAGCAGCCTCTACCCCGGGACAGGGGAAGCTTTCTTT
many	NA	TRBJ1-1	TRBV20-1	CSASPRIEREAFF	TGCAGTGCTAGCCCCAGGATTGAAAGGGAAGCTTTCTTT
few	NA	TRBJ1-1	TRBV18	CASSPQAGLMNTEAFF	TGTGCCAGCTCACCACAAGCAGGACTCATGAACACTGAAGCTTTCTTT
few	NA	TRBJ1-2	TRBV6-1	CASSEGRQGYTF	TGTGCCAGCAGTGAGGGACGGCAAGGCTACACCTTC
many	NA	TRBJ1-5	TRBV27	CASRLKGLSNQPQHF	TGTGCCAGCAGGCTGAAGGGGCTAAGCAATCAGCCCCAGCATTTT
many	NA	TRBJ2-2	TRBV5-1	CASSSGGADTGELFF	TGCGCCAGCAGCTCCGGAGGGGCGGACACCGGGGAGCTGTTTTTT
many	TRBD1	TRBJ1-1	TRBV6-1	CASSEVTGMNTEAFF	TGTGCCAGCAGTGAAGTGACAGGGATGAACACTGAAGCTTTCTTT
NA	NA	TRBJ1-1	TRBV2	CASSPDHWTANTEAFF	TGTGCCAGCAGCCCAGACCACTGGACAGCGAACACTGAAGCTTTCTTT
many	NA	TRBJ2-7	TRBV6-5	CASWASSYEQYF	TGTGCCAGCTGGGCTAGCTCCTACGAGCAGTACTTC
NA	NA	TRBJ1-2	TRBV7-2	CASSPPYIGNYGYTF	TGTGCCAGCAGCCCCCCCTATATTGGCAACTATGGCTACACCTTC
many	NA	TRBJ1-1	TRBV19	CASIGAGPGTEAFF	TGTGCCAGTATTGGGGCAGGGCCGGGGACTGAAGCTTTCTTT
NA	NA	TRBJ1-6	TRBV20-1	CSARDVGHTSPLHF	TGCAGTGCTAGAGACGTGGGACACACTTCACCCCTCCACTTT
many	TRBD1	TRBJ1-2	TRBV12-3/TRBV12-4	CASSEPGGPDGYTF	TGTGCCAGCAGTGAACCAGGGGGCCCCGATGGCTACACCTTC
NA	TRBD2	TRBJ2-5	TRBV20-1	CSQVAGDMETQYF	TGCAGCCAGGTAGCGGGAGACATGGAGACCCAGTACTTC
many	NA	TRBJ1-5	TRBV2	CASGDDSNQPQHF	TGTGCCAGCGGGGATGATAGCAATCAGCCCCAGCATTTT
many	NA	TRBJ2-7	TRBV5-1	CASSWGVSGGIEQYF	TGCGCCAGCAGCTGGGGGGTAAGCGGAGGGATCGAGCAGTACTTC
many	NA	TRBJ1-1	TRBV7-3	CASSLTRGNTEAFF	TGTGCCAGCAGCCTTACCCGGGGAAACACTGAAGCTTTCTTT
many	NA	TRBJ1-5	TRBV20-1	CSASRQRTTSNQPQHF	TGCAGTGCTAGTAGGCAGAGGACAACCTCAAATCAGCCCCAGCATTTT
many	TRBD1	TRBJ1-5	TRBV29-1	CSVAGTVGQPQHF	TGCAGCGTGGCCGGGACAGTTGGTCAGCCCCAGCATTTT
few	TRBD1	TRBJ2-2	TRBV6-2/TRBV6-3	CASSYFPPGTGNTGELFF	TGTGCCAGCAGTTACTTCCCCCCTGGGACAGGGAACACCGGGGAGCTGTTTTTT
many	NA	TRBJ2-5	TRBV6-2/TRBV6-3	CASSYGRGMETQYF	TGTGCCAGCAGTTACGGACGGGGAATGGAGACCCAGTACTTC
many	NA	TRBJ2-3	TRBV6-2/TRBV6-3	CASSYSTPDSLDTQYF	TGTGCCAGCAGTTACTCGACCCCGGACAGCCTCGATACGCAGTATTTT
many	NA	TRBJ2-4	TRBV7-8	CASSLAPVVGSKNIQYF	TGTGCCAGCAGCTTAGCCCCCGTAGTTGGCTCCAAAAACATTCAGTACTTC
many	NA	TRBJ2-7	TRBV28	CASSYRALSSYEQYF	TGTGCCAGCAGTTACAGGGCCTTAAGCTCCTACGAGCAGTACTTC
NA	TRBD2	TRBJ2-7	TRBV7-6	CASSTPGGAHEQYF	TGTGCCAGCAGCACCCCCGGGGGGGCCCACGAGCAGTACTTC
many	NA	TRBJ2-7	TRBV12-3/TRBV12-4	CASRRGGTYEQYF	TGTGCCAGCAGGCGCGGAGGGACCTACGAGCAGTACTTC
many	NA	TRBJ2-2	TRBV19	CASSMGQATGELFF	TGTGCCAGTAGTATGGGACAAGCCACCGGGGAGCTGTTTTTT
many	NA	TRBJ2-3	TRBV9	CASSPAAGSSTDTQYF	TGTGCCAGCAGCCCAGCCGCTGGGTCTAGCACAGATACGCAGTATTTT
many	TRBD1	TRBJ1-5	TRBV6-1	CASSEASGQGGQPQHF	TGTGCCAGCAGTGAAGCATCGGGACAGGGGGGTCAGCCCCAGCATTTT
many	TRBD1	TRBJ1-2	TRBV12-3/TRBV12-4	CASSPQGGIYGYTF	TGTGCCAGCAGTCCCCAGGGGGGGATCTATGGCTACACCTTC
NA	TRBD2	TRBJ2-2	TRBV2	CASKTSGRTGRAGELFF	TGTGCCAGCAAAACTAGCGGGAGGACAGGGAGGGCCGGGGAGCTGTTTTTT